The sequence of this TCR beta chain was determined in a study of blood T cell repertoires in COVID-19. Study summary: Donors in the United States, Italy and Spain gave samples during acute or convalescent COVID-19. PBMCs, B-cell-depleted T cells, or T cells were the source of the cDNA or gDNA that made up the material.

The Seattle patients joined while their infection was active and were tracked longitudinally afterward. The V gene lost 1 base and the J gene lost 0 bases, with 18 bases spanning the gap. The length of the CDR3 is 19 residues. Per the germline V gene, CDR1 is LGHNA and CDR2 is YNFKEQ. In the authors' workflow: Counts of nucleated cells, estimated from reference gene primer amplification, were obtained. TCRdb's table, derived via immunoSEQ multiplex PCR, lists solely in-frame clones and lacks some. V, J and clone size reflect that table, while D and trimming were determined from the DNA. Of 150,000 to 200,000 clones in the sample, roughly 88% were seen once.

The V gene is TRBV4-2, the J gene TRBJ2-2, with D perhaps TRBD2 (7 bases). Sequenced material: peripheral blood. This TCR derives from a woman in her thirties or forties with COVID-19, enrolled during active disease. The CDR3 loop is CASSQAKGVGGSNTGELFF. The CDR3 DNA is TGTGCCAGCAGCCAAGCCAAGGGGGTGGGAGGGTCGAACACCGGGGAGCTGTTTTTT.